This passage covers 14 T cell receptor beta chains from one sample sequenced in a study of blood T cells in healthy people across ages. A J-beta primer mix and a sample-barcoded 5' primer were used in a second PCR of about 7 to 12 cycles. Via MiXCR, TCRdb re-called the 5' RACE reads, giving one row per CDR3 protein. Of hundreds of thousands of distinct CDR3 sequences in the sample, approximately 49% were seen once. Sequencing was performed on blood. Receptor source: a woman aged 55-75 years in good health.

This clonotype has just a few counts. CDR3 region: CASSPLNGNYGYTF. The DNA of the CDR3 is TGTGCCAGCAGCCCCCTCAACGGAAACTATGGCTACACCTTC. J is TRBJ1-2 and V is TRBV11-2; no firm D call. The length of the CDR3 is 14 residues. Germline CDR1 and CDR2: SGHAT and FQNNGV. Trimming removed 5 bases from V and 2 bases from J, with 12 bases in between. Drawing the rest from reference TRBV11-2 and TRBJ1-2, the complete variable domain is EAGVAQSPRYKIIEKRQSVAFWCNPISGHATLYWYQQILGQGPKLLIQFQNNGVVDDSQLPKDRFSAERLKGVDSTLKIQPAKLEDSAVYLCASSPLNGNYGYTFGSGTRLTVV.

Only one count was recorded for this clonotype. CDR3 region: CSVEDEQGGDTDTQYF. CDR3 DNA sequence: TGCAGCGTTGAAGATGAGCAGGGTGGGGACACAGATACGCAGTATTTT. The rearrangement uses TRBV29-1 and TRBJ2-3, with D tentatively TRBD1 (5 bases). The ends were cut back, 0 bases at V and 2 bases at J, with 15 bases in the middle. Germline V gene sequence: CDR1 SQVTM, CDR2 ANQGSEA. The CDR3 has 16 residues.

In this sample, this clonotype turned up a few times. The chain recombines TRBV7-2 with TRBJ2-1; D not certain. Germline V gene data show CDR1 as SGHTA and CDR2 as FQGNSA. This CDR3 comprises 12 residues. V was trimmed by 2 bases and J by 8 bases, leaving 7 bases between them. This chain's CDR3 is CASSLYADEQFF. CDR3 sequence (DNA): TGTGCCAGCAGCTTATATGCCGATGAGCAGTTCTTC. The full variable domain, rest sourced from reference TRBV7-2 and TRBJ2-1, is GAGVSQSPSNKVTEKGKDVELRCDPISGHTALYWYRQSLGQGLEFLIYFQGNSAPDKSGLPSDRFSAERTGGSVSTLTIQRTQQEDSAVYLCASSLYADEQFFGPGTRLTVL.

This clonotype was seen at least ten times. This chain uses TRBV14 with TRBJ2-3, with TRBD2 as a possible D gene (6 bases). Trimming removed 0 bases at V and 2 bases at J, with 15 bases between. This CDR3 is built from 17 residues. CDR1 and CDR2 (germline): SGHDN, FVKESK. The CDR3 loop reads CASSQDAGPAVTDTQYF. The CDR3 bases are TGTGCCAGCAGCCAAGATGCGGGGCCGGCGGTCACAGATACGCAGTATTTT.

V gene TRBV7-9 combines with J gene TRBJ1-6, with D maybe TRBD1 (5 bases). Germline V gene lookup returns CDR1 SEHNR and CDR2 FQNEAQ (reference sequence). The CDR3 length is 18 residues. V dropped 1 base and J dropped 0 bases, with 13 bases sitting between them. This chain's CDR3 is CASSLEVWGSSYNSPLHF. The CDR3 coding sequence is TGTGCCAGCAGCTTAGAGGTGTGGGGGAGCTCCTATAATTCACCCCTCCACTTT.

The chain has TRBV27 and TRBJ2-5, with 8 bases identical to TRBD1. The CDR3 extends over 15 amino acids. With V trimmed by 7 bases and J by 2 bases, 9 bases remained unmatched. The germline CDR1 and CDR2 sequences are MNHEY and SMNVEV (reference sequence). The CDR3 protein is CASNLDRGLQETQYF. For the CDR3, the DNA is TGTGCCAGCAACCTCGACAGGGGTCTACAAGAGACCCAGTACTTC.

J is TRBJ2-6 and V is TRBV6-5, with D possibly matching TRBD1 (6 bases). This CDR3 is 16 amino acids long. In germline, CDR1 is MNHEY, CDR2 SVGAGI. V lost 0 bases and J 2 bases, leaving 8 bases between the germline ends. In DNA form, the CDR3 reads TGTGCCAGCAGTTACTCGTGGACAGCTGGGGCCAACGTCCTGACTTTC. This codes for CASSYSWTAGANVLTF.

This clonotype was counted a few times. The J gene is TRBJ1-4, the V gene TRBV6-1; 8 nucleotides line up with TRBD1. V was pared by 3 bases and J by 5 bases, with 5 bases of the junction left unmatched. The CDR3 spans 15 residues. The germline V gene has CDR1 MNHNS and CDR2 SASEGT. The CDR3 loop reads CASSEWDRRNEKLFF. The CDR3 DNA is TGTGCCAGCAGTGAGTGGGACAGGAGGAATGAAAAACTGTTTTTT.

This clonotype was seen more than once but under ten times. V usage is TRBV2 and J usage is TRBJ2-7; 12 nucleotides match TRBD2. TRBJ2-5 explains the end of the DNA better; the J call may be wrong. Germline-derived CDR1 and CDR2 are SNHLY and FYNNEI. The length of the CDR3 is 15 residues. The CDR3 protein is CASSDPSGGGETQYF. The CDR3 DNA reads TGTGCCAGCAGTGATCCTAGCGGGGGGGGAGAGACCCAGTACTTC.

This clonotype has a count of ten or more. The chain couples TRBV9 to TRBJ2-3; D not certain. CDR1 and CDR2 (germline): SGDLS, YYNGEE. The germline V and J ends were trimmed by 4 bases and 6 bases, with 6 bases remaining between them. The CDR3 spans 11 residues. The CDR3 protein is CASSPSDTQYF. In DNA, the CDR3 is TGTGCCAGCAGCCCCTCGGATACGCAGTATTTT. Filled out from reference TRBV9 and TRBJ2-3, the complete variable domain reads DSGVTQTPKHLITATGQRVTLRCSPRSGDLSVYWYQQSLDQGLQFLIQYYNGEERAKGNILERFSAQQFPDLHSELNLSSLELGDSALYFCASSPSDTQYFGPGTRLTVL.

The chain has TRBV12-3 or TRBV12-4 and TRBJ1-1, with D tentatively TRBD1 (5 bases). CDR3 size: 12 residues. Trimming cost V 6 bases and J 10 bases, with 15 bases left between them. The CDR3 bases are TGTGCCAGCAGCCAGGGACTTACCGCAGCTTTCTTT. Its translation is CASSQGLTAAFF.

The chain couples TRBV6-2 or TRBV6-3 to TRBJ2-4, with D uncertain. The J call may be mistaken, given a closer DNA end match to TRBJ2-7. The CDR3 extends over 12 amino acids. In germline, CDR1 is MNHEY, CDR2 SVGEGT. CDR3 residues: CASRSLPYEQYF. The CDR3 DNA follows: TGTGCCAGCAGATCGTTGCCCTACGAGCAGTACTTC.

This chain uses TRBV27 with TRBJ1-1; 9 bases fit TRBD1. Trimming cost V 3 bases and J 2 bases; bases outside gene matches: 4. The CDR3 contains 15 residues. Germline-derived CDR1 and CDR2 are MNHEY and SMNVEV (reference sequence). CDR3 sequence reads: CASSFGDRANTEAFF. Written as DNA, the CDR3 is TGTGCCAGCAGTTTTGGGGACAGGGCAAACACTGAAGCTTTCTTT.

This clonotype was counted ten times or more. This chain joins TRBV4-2 and TRBJ2-5; 12 positions agree with TRBD1. V was pared by 4 bases and J by 4 bases, with 7 bases of the junction left unmatched. The CDR3 has 16 amino acids. Germline CDR1 LGHNA, CDR2 YNFKEQ. In DNA, the CDR3 is TGTGCCAGCAGCCGAATCACGGGACAGGGGGCAGAGACCCAGTACTTC. Amino acids: CASSRITGQGAETQYF.